This T cell receptor (beta chain) came from a study of T-cell reconstitution after alpha-beta-depleted transplantation in children (dated by TCRdb to 2016 to 2017). A note on the overall study: The study quantitatively tracked T-cell immune reconstitution after TCRalphabeta/CD19-depleted allogeneic hematopoietic cell transplantation in children using TCR repertoire profiling.

This clonotype showed up many times. Its antigen target is currently unknown. No base qualities exist here, and no much larger clone lies one base off it. Libraries came from PCR. Sequencing took place on an Illumina HiSeq 2500. TCR libraries were prepared with molecular barcoding, using unique molecular identifiers to normalize TCRbeta repertoire quantification. The raw public reads went through TCRdb reprocessing: fastp at Q25, MiXCR clone calling, in-frame beta chains kept. Each CDR3 protein gets just one entry, which takes the most common genes and DNA from the rows behind it. The sample data list roughly 24,000 distinct CDR3 sequences, and around 9.9% of these were observed just once. The ten largest clones represent 20% to 25% of the sample. According to the germline V gene, CDR1 reads MDHEN and CDR2 reads SYDVKM. Inclusive of the bounding cysteine and phenylalanine, the CDR3 is 15 residues long. Left in the record is the CDR3 DNA by itself, 45 bases read in frame from the first base. Between the V and J ends, shortened by 5 bases and 3 bases respectively, the junction contains 13 bases.

The starting material was PBMCs from the stem cell graft donor, obtained from the stem cell graft. This TCR was sampled from a human donor who donated a stem cell graft to a child with chronic granulomatous disease. Recombination connected TRBV28 to TRBJ2-2, with the D assignment possibly TRBD1 or TRBD2, given 5 matching bases for each. The CDR3 is CASSPGSSYTGELFF. The DNA sequence reads TGTGCCAGCAGTCCAGGGAGTAGCTACACCGGGGAGCTGTTTTTT.